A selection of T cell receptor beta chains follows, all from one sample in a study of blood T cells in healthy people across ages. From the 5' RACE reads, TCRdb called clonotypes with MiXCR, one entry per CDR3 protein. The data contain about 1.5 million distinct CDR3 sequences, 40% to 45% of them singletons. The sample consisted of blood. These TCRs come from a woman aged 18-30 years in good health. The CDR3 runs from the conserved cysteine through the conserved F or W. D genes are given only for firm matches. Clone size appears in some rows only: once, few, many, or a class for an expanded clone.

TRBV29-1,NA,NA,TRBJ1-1,TGCAGCGTTGAGGGCAGGGCAGCCGAAGCTTTCTTT,CSVEGRAAEAFF
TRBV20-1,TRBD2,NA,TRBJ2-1,TGCAGTGCCCCAGCCCCGGTAGCGGGGGGTACGCAGTTCTTC,CSAPAPVAGGTQFF
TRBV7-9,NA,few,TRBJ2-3,TGTGCCAGCAGCTTAATAAATTCTGGCACAGATACGCAGTATTTT,CASSLINSGTDTQYF
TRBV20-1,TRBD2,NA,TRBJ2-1,TGCAGTGCTAGATTCGGTTGGGCGGGAGGGCCCCACAATGAGCAGTTCTTC,CSARFGWAGGPHNEQFF
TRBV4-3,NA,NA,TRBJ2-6,TGCGCCAGCAGCCAAGATCCCCCTGGTGGGACCAACGTCCTGACTTTC,CASSQDPPGGTNVLTF
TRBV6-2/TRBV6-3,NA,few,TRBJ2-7,TGTGCCAGCAGGTCGTCAGGGACGGGGGACTACGAGCAGTACTTC,CASRSSGTGDYEQYF
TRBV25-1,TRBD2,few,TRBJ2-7,TGTGCCAGCAGTGACCCGTTAGCGGGGGGATCCTCCTACGAGCAGTACTTC,CASSDPLAGGSSYEQYF
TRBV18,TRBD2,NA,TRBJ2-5,TGTGCCAGCTCAGACGGAAAGCGGGGTTGGGAGACCCAGTACTTC,CASSDGKRGWETQYF
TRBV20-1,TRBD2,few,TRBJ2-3,TGCAGTGCTAGACCCCCGGGACTAGCAGATACGCAGTATTTT,CSARPPGLADTQYF
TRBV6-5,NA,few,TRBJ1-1,TGTGCCAGCAGTCGCCCAAGGCATGAAGCTTTCTTT,CASSRPRHEAFF
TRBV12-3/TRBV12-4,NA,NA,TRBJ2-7,TGTGCCAGCAGTTCTCAGGGGATCTCCTACAATGAGCAGTACTTC,CASSSQGISYNEQYF
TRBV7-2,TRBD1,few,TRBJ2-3,TGTGCCAGCAGCACAGGGGGATTGACTACAGATACGCAGTATTTT,CASSTGGLTTDTQYF
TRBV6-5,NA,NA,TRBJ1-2,TGTGCCAGCAGCTACCAGGGACCGCCGATCCTCTATGGCTACACCTTC,CASSYQGPPILYGYTF
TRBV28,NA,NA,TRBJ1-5,TGTGCCAGCAGTTTATTCCAGGGGTTAAGCAATCAGCCCCAGCATTTT,CASSLFQGLSNQPQHF
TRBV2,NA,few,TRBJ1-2,TGTGCCAGCAGCTCTCAGGGCGTTGAGATTGGCTACACCTTC,CASSSQGVEIGYTF
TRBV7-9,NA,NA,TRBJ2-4,TGTGCCAGCAGCTTATTCCAGGACGAGGAAGAGCAGTACTTC,CASSLFQDEEEQYF
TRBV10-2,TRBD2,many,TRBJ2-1,TGCGCCAGCAGACTAGCGGGGCACAATGAGCAGTTCTTC,CASRLAGHNEQFF
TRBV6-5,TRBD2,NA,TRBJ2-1,TGTGCCAGCTGGTCCGGGACTAGCGGAAACAATGAGCAGTTCTTC,CASWSGTSGNNEQFF
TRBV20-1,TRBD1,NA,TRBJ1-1,TGCAGTGCCGTGACCGGGACAGGGCGAGGCGAAGGACTAAACACTGAAGCTTTCTTT,CSAVTGTGRGEGLNTEAFF
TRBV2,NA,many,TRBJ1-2,TGTGCCAGCAGTGGGCCGGACTCTAACTATGGCTACACCTTC,CASSGPDSNYGYTF
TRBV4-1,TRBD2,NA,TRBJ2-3,TGCGCCAGCAGCCAAGATCGGGCGGGGGGGCCCTCCAGCACAGATACGCAGTATTTT,CASSQDRAGGPSSTDTQYF
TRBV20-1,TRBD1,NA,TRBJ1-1,TGCAGTGCTCACCTCCAGGGGGCCACTGAAGCTTTCTTT,CSAHLQGATEAFF
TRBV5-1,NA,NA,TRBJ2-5,TGCGCCAGCAGCCTCATCAGGGAATCGGAGACCCAGTACTTC,CASSLIRESETQYF
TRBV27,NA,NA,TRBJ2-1,TGTGCCAGCAGTGTAACCTCTCACGGGGCAGGCAATGAGCAGTTCTTC,CASSVTSHGAGNEQFF
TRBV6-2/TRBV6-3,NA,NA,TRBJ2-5,TGTGCCAGCAGTTCCTGGGCGAAGACCCAGTACTTC,CASSSWAKTQYF
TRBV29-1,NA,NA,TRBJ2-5,TGCAGCGTCGAGGGGGGTCGACAAGAGACCCAGTACTTC,CSVEGGRQETQYF
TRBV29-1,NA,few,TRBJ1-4,TGCAGCGTTGGGGGGCCAGATGCAACTAATGAAAAACTGTTTTTT,CSVGGPDATNEKLFF
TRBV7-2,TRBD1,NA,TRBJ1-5,TGTGCCAGCAGCGATCAGGGGGTCGGCAATCGGCCCCAGCATTTT,CASSDQGVGNRPQHF
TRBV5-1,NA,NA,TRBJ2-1,TGCGCCAGCAGCTTGCCTTTGCGGAGTGACGATGAGCAGTTCTTC,CASSLPLRSDDEQFF
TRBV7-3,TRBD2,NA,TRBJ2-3,TGTGCCAGCAGCTTGGGACTAGCGTTCCGCACAGATACGCAGTATTTT,CASSLGLAFRTDTQYF
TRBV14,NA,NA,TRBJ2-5,TGTGCCACCTTTGAGCGCGATGCTGGAGAGACCCAGTACTTC,CATFERDAGETQYF
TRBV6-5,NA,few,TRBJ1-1,TGTGCCAGCAGCGACCGGGGGGGCATGGGCACTGAAGCTTTCTTT,CASSDRGGMGTEAFF
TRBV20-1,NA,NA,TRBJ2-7,TGCAGTGCTAGTCCCCGTCTGGCGGGGAGCTCCTACGAGCAGTACTTC,CSASPRLAGSSYEQYF